Presented here are 15 T cell receptor beta chains from one specimen sequenced in a study of shared clonotypes between healthy human individuals. Terminally differentiated effector memory CD45RA+ cells were excluded by CCR7 positive selection of CD45RO-negative cells. Generated by immunoSEQ multiplex PCR, the TCRdb table keeps only in-frame clones and is missing some. The sample includes 750,000 to 1,000,000 clones, more than 85% of them seen just once. Sequencing was done on a sample of naive CD8+ T cells sorted from blood. All receptors come from a man aged 25-45 years in good health.

This clone was detected once. This chain joins TRBV15 and TRBJ2-5, with 13 bases matching TRBD2. The CDR3 has 18 amino acids. Germline V gene lookup returns CDR1 LNHNV and CDR2 YYDKDF (reference sequence). V was clipped by 5 bases and J by 2 bases; unmatched bases: 11. CDR3: CATSGGLAGLDIQETQYF. The CDR3 DNA reads TGTGCCACCAGCGGGGGACTAGCGGGATTGGATATTCAAGAGACCCAGTACTTC. Using reference TRBV15 and TRBJ2-5 for the parts outside the CDR3, the full variable domain is DAMVIQNPRYQVTQFGKPVTLSCSQTLNHNVMYWYQQKSSQAPKLLFHYYDKDFNNEADTPDNFQSRRPNTSFCFLDIRSPGLGDTAMYLCATSGGLAGLDIQETQYFGPGTRLLVL.

This chain connects TRBV11-2 to TRBJ1-2; tentatively, D is TRBD1 (5 bases). Trimming took 4 bases from V and 1 from J, leaving 13 bases between them. The CDR3 is 15 amino acids. Per germline, CDR1 SGHAT and CDR2 FQNNGV. CDR3 protein: CASSSEPDSNYGYTF. CDR3 DNA: TGTGCCAGCAGCTCAGAACCAGACAGTAACTATGGCTACACCTTC. The full variable domain, its missing parts supplied by reference TRBV11-2 and TRBJ1-2, is EAGVAQSPRYKIIEKRQSVAFWCNPISGHATLYWYQQILGQGPKLLIQFQNNGVVDDSQLPKDRFSAERLKGVDSTLKIQPAKLEDSAVYLCASSSEPDSNYGYTFGSGTRLTVV.

The chain links TRBV7-9 to TRBJ2-1; perhaps TRBD2 as D (7 bases). Germline-derived CDR1 and CDR2 are SEHNR and FQNEAQ (reference sequence). Trimming shortened V by 0 bases and J by 7 bases, and 19 bases separated the two germline ends. The CDR3 covers 17 residues. The CDR3 region is CASSLAQGGGGSNEQFF. Here the CDR3 DNA reads TGTGCCAGCAGCTTAGCCCAAGGGGGGGGAGGGTCTAATGAGCAGTTCTTC.

This clone appeared once. The chain joins TRBV7-9 to TRBJ2-5, with TRBD1 matching over 9 bases. V lost 5 bases to trimming and J lost 6 bases; unmatched junction nucleotides: 7. Germline V CDR1 and CDR2: SEHNR, FQNEAQ (reference sequence). This CDR3 is built from 14 residues. CDR3 nucleotide sequence: TGTGCCAGCAGCCAACAGGGGGCCAGTCAGACCCAGTACTTC. Its protein product is CASSQQGASQTQYF.

This rearrangement joins TRBV27 to TRBJ2-7, with 9 bases fitting TRBD2. The CDR3 is 15 amino acids. V shed 4 bases, J shed 2 bases, and the junction held 6 bases outside the gene matches. Germline V gene lookup returns CDR1 MNHEY and CDR2 SMNVEV (reference sequence). This chain's CDR3 is CASSWGSGSPYEQYF. CDR3 sequence (DNA): TGTGCCAGCAGTTGGGGTAGCGGGAGTCCCTACGAGCAGTACTTC.

The gene calls are TRBV5-5 and TRBJ1-5; the D gene is possibly TRBD1 (5 bases). V was pared by 2 bases and J by 0 bases, with 9 bases between. The CDR3 length is 15 residues. The germline gives CDR1 SGHKS, CDR2 YYEKEE (reference sequence). CDR3 sequence reads: CASSLDSHSNQPQHF. Written as DNA, the CDR3 is TGTGCCAGCAGCTTAGACAGCCATAGCAATCAGCCCCAGCATTTT.

The chain uses TRBV19 and TRBJ1-3; D ambiguous. Germline V gene sequence: CDR1 LNHDA, CDR2 SQIVND (reference sequence). This CDR3 is built from 12 residues. Trimming left V 2 bases short and J 1 base short, with 0 bases between. CDR3 loop: CASSISGNTIYF. As DNA, the CDR3 is TGTGCCAGTAGTATATCTGGAAACACCATATATTTT.

This clone occurred once. The CDR3 here is CASKEEATSYNEQFF. The CDR3 DNA reads as TGTGCCAGTAAGGAGGAGGCTACCAGTTACAATGAGCAGTTCTTC. This chain joins TRBV19 and TRBJ2-1; tentative D call: TRBD2 (5 bases). Germline values: CDR1 LNHDA, CDR2 SQIVND (reference sequence). The V end lost 7 bases, the J end lost 4 bases, and 17 bases lay between the germline ends. The CDR3 runs to 15 residues.

The J gene is TRBJ1-2, the V gene TRBV7-9; 7 positions agree with TRBD1. CDR3 size: 16 residues. Germline CDR1 reads SEHNR; CDR2 reads FQNEAQ (reference sequence). Trimming took 2 bases from V and 0 from J; bases not matched to a gene: 6. The CDR3 bases are TGTGCCAGCAGCTTACCCCGGGACAGCCCTAACTATGGCTACACCTTC. Residues: CASSLPRDSPNYGYTF.

The chain is built from TRBV5-1 and TRBJ2-1; D is possibly TRBD2 (5 bases). V lost 4 bases and J 5 bases, leaving 13 bases between the germline ends. The CDR3 totals 14 residues. Germline lookup yields CDR1 SGHRS and CDR2 YFSETQ. The CDR3: CASSTAGSNNEQFF. In DNA, the CDR3 is TGCGCCAGCAGCACGGCGGGCTCAAACAATGAGCAGTTCTTC.

The chain has TRBV6-1 and TRBJ1-5, with D unresolved. Trimming took off 3 bases at V and 0 bases at J, with 12 bases between the two ends. This CDR3 contains 16 residues. CDR1 MNHNS and CDR2 SASEGT come from the germline V gene. The CDR3 reads CASSDGEGYSNQPQHF. The CDR3 DNA follows: TGTGCCAGCAGTGATGGAGAGGGATATAGCAATCAGCCCCAGCATTTT.

As concerns this clone: Distinct nucleotide sequences in the sample also encode this CDR3. The V call is TRBV27, the J call TRBJ2-7; 11 bases fit TRBD1. The CDR3 sequence is 14 residues long. J was trimmed by 4 bases and V by 2 bases; bases with no gene match: 1. Per the germline V gene, CDR1 is MNHEY and CDR2 is SMNVEV (reference sequence). DNA of the CDR3: TGTGCCAGCAGTTTAGGACAGGGGGCTTACGAGCAGTACTTC. Its protein is CASSLGQGAYEQYF.

Only one count was recorded for this clone. This chain joins TRBV29-1 and TRBJ2-1, with D perhaps matching TRBD1 (5 bases). The CDR3 has 11 amino acids. Germline V gives CDR1 SQVTM, CDR2 ANQGSEA. Trimming left V 5 bases short and J 5 bases short, with 7 bases between. CDR3 protein: CSVQGDNEQFF. The CDR3 DNA reads TGCAGCGTTCAAGGGGACAATGAGCAGTTCTTC.

This rearrangement joins TRBV29-1 to TRBJ1-1; no reliable D call. Germline assignment: CDR1 SQVTM and CDR2 ANQGSEA. The CDR3 length is 13 residues. V lost 6 bases and J 5 bases, leaving 16 bases between the germline ends. The CDR3 DNA reads TGCAGCGTGCGACCCGACGGATCGACTGAAGCTTTCTTT. Protein: CSVRPDGSTEAFF.

This sequence joins TRBV19 and TRBJ1-2; D not certain. With 4 bases removed from V and 8 bases from J, the gap between germline ends came to 32 bases. The germline CDR1 and CDR2 sequences are LNHDA and SQIVND (reference sequence). This CDR3 contains 19 residues. The CDR3 loop reads CASSTLRDTSQIKAWGYTF. The CDR3 DNA is TGTGCCAGTAGTACGCTCCGCGACACGAGTCAAATTAAAGCATGGGGCTACACCTTC.